This T cell receptor beta chain was identified in a study of early T cells in non-severe SARS-CoV-2 infection. This clonotype was found many times. MiXCR, applied by TCRdb to the 5' RACE reads, yields one record per CDR3 protein. The sample carries about 86,000 distinct CDR3 sequences, roughly 14% recorded once. The TCR was taken from an adult who was a healthcare worker with PCR-confirmed SARS-CoV-2 infection or an uninfected control (not recorded which). Sequences were obtained from whole blood.

For the CDR3, the DNA is TGCGCCAGCAGCTTGGAACCCAATCAGCCCCAGCATTTT. As protein: CASSLEPNQPQHF. The rearrangement joins TRBV5-1 to TRBJ1-5; D gene unclear. From germline, CDR1 is SGHRS and CDR2 YFSETQ. The CDR3 runs to 13 residues. Between the trimmed V and J ends, which lost 0 bases and 3 bases, there was a span of 4 bases.